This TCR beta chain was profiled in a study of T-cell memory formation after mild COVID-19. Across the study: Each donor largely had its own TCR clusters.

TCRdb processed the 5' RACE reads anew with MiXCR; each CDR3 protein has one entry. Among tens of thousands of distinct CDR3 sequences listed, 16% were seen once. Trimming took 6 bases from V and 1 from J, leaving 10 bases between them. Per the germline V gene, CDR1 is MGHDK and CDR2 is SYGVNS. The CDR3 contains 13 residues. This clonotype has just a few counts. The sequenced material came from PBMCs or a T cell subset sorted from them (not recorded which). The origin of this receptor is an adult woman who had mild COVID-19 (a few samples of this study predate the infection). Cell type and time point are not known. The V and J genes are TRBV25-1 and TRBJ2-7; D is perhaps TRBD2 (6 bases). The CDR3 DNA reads TGTGCCAGCAGGTCCGGGGGATCCTACGAGCAGTACTTC. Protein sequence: CASRSGGSYEQYF.